This is a list of T cell receptor beta chains from one sample in a study of CD8 T cells in Susac syndrome. In TCRdb, the immunoSEQ multiplex PCR reads were re-called with MiXCR into one record per CDR3 protein. The sample consists of 130,000 or so distinct CDR3 sequences, 94% of them appearing once. Sequencing input: CD4+ T cells from PBMCs. The receptor set was obtained from a human donor in good health. CDR3s include the opening cysteine and the closing phenylalanine or tryptophan. D genes are given only for firm matches. Clone size appears in some rows only: once, few, many, or a class for an expanded clone.

TRBV30	.	.	TRBJ2-4	CAWSWGRGGENIQYF	TGTGCCTGGAGTTGGGGCAGGGGAGGCGAAAACATTCAGTACTTC
TRBV30	.	TRBD2	TRBJ2-5	CAWCPGLASETQYF	TGTGCCTGGTGTCCGGGACTAGCTTCAGAGACCCAGTACTTC
TRBV29-1	.	.	TRBJ2-1	CSVDPYNEQFF	TGCAGCGTTGACCCCTACAATGAGCAGTTCTTC
TRBV27	few	.	TRBJ2-7	CASSSSLVGNYEQYF	TGTGCCAGCAGTTCGAGCCTAGTCGGGAACTACGAGCAGTACTTC
TRBV7-9	.	TRBD2	TRBJ2-1	CASSLSGSSNEQFF	TGTGCCAGCAGCTTAAGCGGGAGTTCAAATGAGCAGTTCTTC
TRBV29-1	.	.	TRBJ2-1	CSVANGGEQFF	TGCAGCGTTGCAAATGGGGGTGAGCAGTTCTTC
TRBV30	.	.	TRBJ2-7	CAWSVTTRGYEQYF	TGTGCCTGGAGTGTAACCACCCGAGGCTACGAGCAGTACTTC
TRBV28	.	TRBD1	TRBJ1-5	CASSWGQGAWQPQHF	TGTGCCAGCAGTTGGGGACAGGGGGCTTGGCAGCCCCAGCATTTT
TRBV9	.	.	TRBJ1-5	CASSPTAESGQPQHF	TGTGCCAGCAGCCCTACCGCGGAGTCGGGTCAGCCCCAGCATTTT
TRBV18	.	.	TRBJ2-1	CASSPGAGDSPLF	TGTGCCAGCTCACCGGGGGCAGGCGACTCGCCCCTCTTC
TRBV30	.	TRBD1	TRBJ1-6	CAWSVPGGNSPLHF	TGTGCCTGGAGTGTACCAGGGGGCAATTCACCCCTCCACTTT
TRBV3-1	.	.	TRBJ2-2	CASSQGVGELFF	TGTGCCAGCAGCCAAGGGGTCGGGGAGCTGTTTTTT
TRBV29-1	.	TRBD2	TRBJ2-1	CSVQTLAAGEQFF	TGCAGCGTTCAAACACTAGCGGCCGGTGAGCAGTTCTTC
TRBV3-1	.	TRBD1	TRBJ2-5	CASSQDWTGANQETQYF	TGTGCCAGCAGCCAAGATTGGACAGGGGCGAATCAAGAGACCCAGTACTTC
TRBV2	.	TRBD2	TRBJ2-1	CANKAGEDINEQFF	TGTGCCAACAAAGCGGGAGAAGATATCAATGAGCAGTTCTTC
TRBV18	.	.	TRBJ1-1	CASSLSVNMNTEAFF	TGTGCCAGCTCACTATCAGTTAACATGAACACTGAAGCTTTCTTT
TRBV7-2	.	TRBD2	TRBJ2-5	CASSLALSSGETQYF	TGTGCCAGCAGCTTAGCGTTGTCTAGCGGAGAGACCCAGTACTTC
TRBV3-1	.	.	TRBJ2-7	CASSPMGVYEQYF	TGTGCCAGCAGCCCGATGGGAGTATACGAGCAGTACTTC
TRBV20-1	.	TRBD2	TRBJ2-2	CSARPLAVYGELFF	TGCAGTGCTAGACCCCTAGCGGTGTACGGGGAGCTGTTTTTT
TRBV3-1	.	.	TRBJ2-2	CASSPTPGPYTGELFF	TGTGCCAGCAGCCCCACTCCAGGGCCATACACCGGGGAGCTGTTTTTT
TRBV6-5	once	.	TRBJ2-7	CASSYSTTVEQYF	TGTGCCAGCAGTTACAGTACCACCGTCGAGCAGTACTTC
TRBV5-1	.	TRBD2	TRBJ2-1	CASSLWGSGEGVNEQFF	TGCGCCAGCAGCTTGTGGGGATCGGGGGAGGGTGTCAATGAGCAGTTCTTC
TRBV6-5	few	.	TRBJ2-7	CASSYSSSSYEQYF	TGTGCCAGCAGTTACTCGAGTTCCTCCTACGAGCAGTACTTC
TRBV7-9	.	TRBD1	TRBJ1-5	CASSDRGGQPQHF	TGTGCCAGCAGCGACAGGGGAGGTCAGCCCCAGCATTTT
TRBV28	.	.	TRBJ1-4	CASSLFAGAEKLFF	TGTGCCAGCAGTTTATTCGCCGGGGCCGAAAAACTGTTTTTT
TRBV30	.	TRBD1	TRBJ1-6	CAWSVTPQGPLHF	TGTGCCTGGAGTGTGACCCCACAGGGGCCGCTCCACTTT
TRBV12-3/TRBV12-4	.	.	TRBJ2-1	CASSFDRGRHEQFF	TGTGCCAGCAGTTTTGATCGTGGAAGGCATGAGCAGTTCTTC
TRBV19	.	.	TRBJ2-1	CASSGGTTPPYNEQFF	TGTGCCAGTAGTGGAGGAACGACCCCACCTTACAATGAGCAGTTCTTC
TRBV20-1	.	.	TRBJ2-1	CSAGRRDEQFF	TGCAGTGCTGGCCGACGGGATGAGCAGTTCTTC
TRBV20-1	once	TRBD2	TRBJ2-7	CSARRGTSGSYYEQYF	TGCAGTGCTCGCCGCGGGACTAGCGGGAGTTACTACGAGCAGTACTTC
TRBV10-3	.	.	TRBJ1-6	CAISDARAGLSPLHF	TGTGCCATCAGTGACGCCAGGGCAGGGCTTTCACCCCTCCACTTT
TRBV11-2	.	.	TRBJ2-5	CASSSLGRDGIGTQYF	TGTGCCAGCAGCTCACTGGGAAGGGACGGGATTGGTACCCAGTACTTC
TRBV12-3/TRBV12-4	.	.	TRBJ2-1	CASSFRGEIEQFF	TGTGCCAGCAGTTTTAGGGGCGAGATCGAGCAGTTCTTC
TRBV2	.	.	TRBJ2-5	CASVREIEETQYF	TGTGCCAGCGTTCGGGAGATAGAAGAGACCCAGTACTTC
TRBV2	.	TRBD2	TRBJ2-1	CATSLAGISYNEQFF	TGTGCCACCTCACTAGCGGGAATCTCCTACAATGAGCAGTTCTTC
TRBV27	.	TRBD1	TRBJ1-5	CASMDPDRGPYSNQPQHF	TGTGCCAGCATGGACCCGGACAGGGGACCTTATAGCAATCAGCCCCAGCATTTT
TRBV6-5	.	.	TRBJ2-5	CAGHNPQLGQYF	TGTGCCGGACACAACCCCCAATTGGGCCAGTACTTC
TRBV15	.	.	TRBJ1-1	CATSRGGRDTEAFF	TGTGCCACCAGCAGAGGTGGAAGGGACACTGAAGCTTTCTTT
TRBV30	.	TRBD2	TRBJ2-7	CAWRLASYYEQYF	TGTGCCTGGAGACTAGCGTCCTACTACGAGCAGTACTTC
TRBV20-1	.	TRBD2	TRBJ2-3	CSARVASGSGTQYF	TGCAGTGCTAGAGTTGCTAGCGGGAGCGGTACGCAGTATTTT
TRBV30	.	TRBD1	TRBJ1-4	CAWSSGTGGFLNEKLFF	TGTGCCTGGAGCTCCGGGACAGGGGGTTTCCTTAATGAAAAACTGTTTTTT
TRBV6-5	.	.	TRBJ1-2	CASSYDDSYGYTF	TGTGCCAGCAGTTACGACGACAGCTATGGCTACACCTTC